Each of the 26 T cell receptor beta chains below was sequenced from the same sample in a study of CD8 T cells in ankylosing spondylitis. TCRdb passed the 5' RACE reads through MiXCR, listing each CDR3 protein once. The sample lists under 150,000 distinct CDR3 sequences; approximately 13% were seen once. Sequences were obtained from blood, either unsorted or a sorted T cell fraction (not recorded which). The receptors were gathered from a female donor with ankylosing spondylitis or in good health (not recorded which).

At least ten counts were recorded for this clonotype. V usage is TRBV12-3 or TRBV12-4 and J usage is TRBJ1-2; no reliable D call. This CDR3 contains 16 residues. V was trimmed by 6 bases and J by 2 bases, leaving 19 bases between them. CDR3: CASSTTVAKKNYGYTF. In DNA form, the CDR3 reads TGTGCCAGCAGCACGACTGTCGCGAAGAAGAACTATGGCTACACCTTC.

This rearrangement joins TRBV7-6 to TRBJ2-2, with TRBD2 as a possible D gene (6 bases). The CDR3 has 16 amino acids. V lost 2 bases and J 3 bases, leaving 13 bases between the germline ends. Germline CDR1 is SGHVS and CDR2 is FNYEAQ. The CDR3 coding sequence is TGTGCCAGCAGCTTATTGGGGGAGGCGGACACCGGGGAGCTGTTTTTT. This sequence encodes CASSLLGEADTGELFF.

This clonotype was counted ten times or more. The chain is built from TRBV18 and TRBJ2-7, with D perhaps matching TRBD1 (5 bases). The CDR3 is made up of 15 amino acids. In germline, CDR1 is KGHSH, CDR2 LQKENI. The ends were cut back, 1 base at V and 5 bases at J, with 15 bases in the middle. CDR3 protein: CASSPQRLFRDEQYF. The CDR3 DNA reads TGTGCCAGCTCACCACAAAGGCTTTTCAGGGACGAGCAGTACTTC.

This clonotype was recorded at least ten times. J is TRBJ1-1 and V is TRBV29-1, with TRBD1 as a possible D gene (5 bases). There are 14 residues in the CDR3. V lost 7 bases and J lost 1, with 16 bases in between. Per the germline V gene, CDR1 is SQVTM and CDR2 is ANQGSEA. CDR3 in amino acids: CSAPTGGTNTEAFF. In DNA form, the CDR3 reads TGCAGCGCCCCCACCGGGGGGACGAACACTGAAGCTTTCTTT.

The chain joins TRBV19 to TRBJ1-2; 7 nucleotides agree with TRBD1. This CDR3 has 12 amino acids. Looked up from germline, CDR1 is LNHDA and CDR2 is SQIVND (reference sequence). The ends lost 5 bases at V and 7 bases at J; junction bases unmatched: 4. The CDR3 bases are TGTGCCAGTAGTCCGACAGGGCTTGGCTACACCTTC. Its translation: CASSPTGLGYTF.

Ten or more counts support this clonotype. This chain links TRBV20-1 with TRBJ1-2, with D tentatively TRBD1 (5 bases). V was clipped by 5 bases and J by 4 bases, with 20 bases between them. The CDR3 length is 15 residues. CDR1 is DFQATT and CDR2 is SNEGSKA in the germline V gene (reference sequence). CDR3 in DNA: TGCAGTGCTGACACCCGGGACCCAGGGTTCTATGGCTACACCTTC. It translates to CSADTRDPGFYGYTF.

The V gene is TRBV7-3, the J gene TRBJ2-5; possible D gene TRBD2, 6 bases. V gave up 2 bases and J gave up 5 bases, with 9 bases separating them. Per germline, CDR1 SGHTA and CDR2 FQGTGA. The CDR3 has 13 residues. Here the CDR3 reads CASSLAGCETQYF. CDR3 nucleotides: TGTGCCAGCAGCTTAGCGGGGTGTGAGACCCAGTACTTC.

This clonotype has more than one count but fewer than ten. V usage is TRBV7-2 and J usage is TRBJ1-2, with D possibly matching TRBD1 (5 bases). Trimming took off 5 bases at V and 4 bases at J, with 17 bases between the two ends. Germline CDR1 is SGHTA and CDR2 is FQGNSA. The CDR3 sequence is 15 residues long. Here the CDR3 reads CASSPLGQLIYGYTF. CDR3 sequence (DNA): TGTGCCAGCAGCCCCCTGGGGCAGTTGATCTATGGCTACACCTTC. Combining the CDR3 with reference TRBV7-2 and TRBJ1-2 gives the whole variable domain GAGVSQSPSNKVTEKGKDVELRCDPISGHTALYWYRQSLGQGLEFLIYFQGNSAPDKSGLPSDRFSAERTGGSVSTLTIQRTQQEDSAVYLCASSPLGQLIYGYTFGSGTRLTVV.

The chain is built from TRBV7-2 and TRBJ2-2, with a weak D call TRBD2 (5 bases). CDR1 and CDR2 (germline): SGHTA, FQGNSA. Trimming shortened V by 3 bases and J by 4 bases, and 12 bases separated the two germline ends. This CDR3 has 15 amino acids. In nucleotides, the CDR3 is TGTGCCAGCAGCTTCCGGGATTTGAGCACCGGGGAGCTGTTTTTT. It is translated as CASSFRDLSTGELFF.

Ten or more counts support this clonotype. The V gene is TRBV6-1, the J gene TRBJ1-2; 9 bases fit TRBD1. The J segment lost 7 bases and the V segment lost 5 bases, leaving 5 bases of the junction unmatched. Germline values: CDR1 MNHNS, CDR2 SASEGT. The CDR3 totals 13 residues. DNA of the CDR3: TGTGCCAGCAGTAAACAGGGGGCGCTTGGCTACACCTTC. Encoded protein: CASSKQGALGYTF.

Of note for this clonotype: A junction end diverges from the germline sequence, so it may reflect a read error. V and J are TRBV7-7 and TRBJ2-2, with 9 bases that match TRBD1. The CDR3 is 16 amino acids. Germline lookup yields CDR1 SSHAT and CDR2 FNYEAQ (reference sequence). CDR3 sequence (DNA): TGTGCTAGCAGCCCGGACCGGGACAGGGACACCGGGGAGCTGTTTTTT. It translates to CASSPDRDRDTGELFF.

This clonotype was counted ten times or more. J is TRBJ1-4 and V is TRBV4-2; D is unclear. The V gene's germline CDR1 is LGHNA and CDR2 YNFKEQ. The CDR3 contains 14 residues. Trimming pared 0 bases from V and 6 bases from J, leaving 8 bases between. The CDR3 spells CASSQDGVDEKLFF. For the CDR3, the DNA is TGTGCCAGCAGCCAAGATGGGGTGGATGAAAAACTGTTTTTT.

The chain joins TRBV30 to TRBJ1-6; D may be TRBD1 (5 bases). Trimming removed 5 bases at V and 6 bases at J, with 14 bases between. In germline, CDR1 is GTSNPN, CDR2 SVGIG (reference sequence). This CDR3 region has 14 residues. CDR3 sequence (DNA): TGTGCCTGGGGCCTCGGGACTTTTAATTCACCCCTCCACTTT. It encodes CAWGLGTFNSPLHF.

V usage is TRBV7-9 and J usage is TRBJ2-7, with D tentatively TRBD1 or TRBD2 (5 bases each). V gave up 4 bases and J gave up 3 bases, with 13 bases separating them. Germline-derived CDR1 and CDR2 are SEHNR and FQNEAQ (reference sequence). The CDR3 has 14 amino acids. In nucleotides, the CDR3 is TGTGCCAGCAGCTCCTCCGGGACCAACTACGAGCAGTACTTC. Translation: CASSSSGTNYEQYF.

The gene calls are TRBV20-1 and TRBJ2-7; D call uncertain. The CDR3 totals 13 residues. V lost 3 bases and J 6 bases, leaving 15 bases between the germline ends. The germline gives CDR1 DFQATT, CDR2 SNEGSKA (reference sequence). The DNA for the CDR3 is TGCAGTGCTAGGGCGTCGGGTACTATCGAGCAGTACTTC. Its translation: CSARASGTIEQYF.

This chain uses TRBV12-3 or TRBV12-4 with TRBJ2-7, with 9 bases fitting TRBD1. There are 15 residues in the CDR3. J lost 2 bases, V lost 5 bases, and 7 bases had no gene match. CDR3 sequence (DNA): TGTGCCAGCAGTCCTTCGGGGGACAGGGCCTACGAGCAGTACTTC. Translating gives CASSPSGDRAYEQYF.

This clonotype was counted ten times or more. The J gene is TRBJ2-5, the V gene TRBV6-1; 12 bases are shared with TRBD1. This CDR3 region has 15 residues. CDR1 is MNHNS and CDR2 is SASEGT in the germline V gene. V was clipped by 6 bases and J by 5 bases; unmatched bases: 7. Written as DNA, the CDR3 is TGTGCCAGCAGGACCCGGGACAGGGGGCCTGAGACCCAGTACTTC. Translating it yields CASRTRDRGPETQYF.

This clonotype was found a few times. The chain uses TRBV19 and TRBJ2-3; the D gene is possibly TRBD2 (6 bases). The CDR3 loop spans 13 amino acids. In germline, CDR1 is LNHDA, CDR2 SQIVND (reference sequence). The V and J ends lost 4 bases and 5 bases respectively, with 10 bases between them. CDR3 nucleotides: TGTGCCAGTAGTACGGGGGTTGGAGATACGCAGTATTTT. This translates into CASSTGVGDTQYF.

This clonotype was seen many times. The J gene is TRBJ2-1, the V gene TRBV4-2, with 8 bases identical to TRBD2. Trimming cost V 8 bases and J 4 bases; bases outside gene matches: 13. The CDR3 totals 16 residues. Germline CDR1 LGHNA, CDR2 YNFKEQ. CDR3 region: CASGEAGGGTYNEQFF. The CDR3 DNA reads TGTGCCAGCGGGGAGGCTGGCGGGGGGACTTACAATGAGCAGTTCTTC.

This chain links TRBV7-8 with TRBJ1-2; the D gene is possibly TRBD1 (6 bases). This CDR3 has 15 residues. Germline V gene sequence: CDR1 SGHVS, CDR2 FQNEAQ. V was shortened by 5 bases and J by 5 bases, with 18 bases between the two germline ends. The CDR3 reads CASSTRTVTQYGYTF. In nucleotides, the CDR3 is TGTGCCAGCAGCACAAGGACAGTTACCCAATATGGCTACACCTTC.

This clonotype was observed many times. The V call is TRBV7-9, the J call TRBJ2-7; D might be TRBD2 (5 bases). The V end lost 4 bases, the J end lost 7 bases, and 17 bases lay between the germline ends. The CDR3 covers 14 residues. Germline-derived CDR1 and CDR2 are SEHNR and FQNEAQ (reference sequence). As DNA, the CDR3 is TGTGCCAGCAGCTACACGTCACCGAGGGAAGAGCAGTACTTC. Protein product: CASSYTSPREEQYF.

This clonotype was recorded at least ten times. The chain couples TRBV5-1 to TRBJ2-1; D is ambiguous. The CDR3 length is 12 residues. Trimming left V 5 bases short and J 6 bases short, with 9 bases between. Germline CDR1 is SGHRS and CDR2 is YFSETQ. The CDR3, as DNA: TGCGCCAGCAGATCGGATTCCAATGAGCAGTTCTTC. The encoded protein is CASRSDSNEQFF.

This clonotype was found many times. V is TRBV3-1 and J is TRBJ2-5; 12 bases map to TRBD2. The CDR3 is 16 amino acids. Losses at the gene ends were 4 bases for V and 2 bases for J; bases not matched to a gene: 5. Germline CDR1 is LGHDT and CDR2 is YNNKEL (reference sequence). The CDR3 region is CASSRRTSGAQETQYF. The CDR3 DNA reads as TGTGCCAGCAGCCGCCGGACTAGCGGGGCTCAAGAGACCCAGTACTTC.

The chain has TRBV6-5 and TRBJ1-2; 7 bases fit TRBD1. Germline V lookup: CDR1 MNHEY, CDR2 SVGAGI. V was clipped by 6 bases and J by 6 bases; unmatched bases: 4. The CDR3 is 12 amino acids. CDR3 nucleotide sequence: TGTGCCAGCAGACAGGGGTCGGATGGCTACACCTTC. Residues: CASRQGSDGYTF.

In its sample, this clonotype was seen a few times. V and J are TRBV5-1 and TRBJ2-5; 9 nucleotides align to TRBD2. J was trimmed by 5 bases and V by 0 bases; bases with no gene match: 8. CDR3 length: 16 residues. Looked up from germline, CDR1 is SGHRS and CDR2 is YFSETQ. CDR3 region: CASSLDLAGSGETQYF. The CDR3 DNA reads as TGCGCCAGCAGCTTGGATCTAGCGGGATCTGGGGAGACCCAGTACTTC.

This clonotype was seen a handful of times. This chain links TRBV20-1 with TRBJ1-1; 7 nucleotides align to TRBD1. The junction had 7 bases not matched to a gene; V was cut back by 6 bases and J by 3 bases. The CDR3 loop spans 13 amino acids. Germline CDR1 reads DFQATT; CDR2 reads SNEGSKA (reference sequence). CDR3 coding DNA: TGCAGTGCACAGACAGGGCGGGACACTGAAGCTTTCTTT. Protein: CSAQTGRDTEAFF.